The 8 T cell receptor beta chains reported below all come from one sample, sequenced in a study of blood T cell repertoires in COVID-19. The table came from immunoSEQ multiplex PCR; TCRdb's copy has only in-frame clones and leaves some out. The table lists approximately 250,000 clones, 83% of them singletons. The sample taken for sequencing was peripheral blood. The receptors stem from a human donor in a cohort sampled during active COVID-19.

J is TRBJ2-3 and V is TRBV30; D is unresolved. Per the germline V gene, CDR1 is GTSNPN and CDR2 is SVGIG (reference sequence). The CDR3 is 15 amino acids. Trimming left V 1 base short and J 1 base short, with 12 bases between. The CDR3: CAWSGSLHRTDTQYF. CDR3 in DNA: TGTGCCTGGAGTGGGAGCCTACATCGCACAGATACGCAGTATTTT.

This chain uses TRBV12-3 or TRBV12-4 with TRBJ2-2; no reliable D call. Trimming removed 6 bases from V and 2 bases from J, with 7 bases in between. This CDR3 spans 13 amino acids. DNA of the CDR3: TGTGCCAGCAGCCCAGAAAACACCGGGGAGCTGTTTTTT. Translating gives CASSPENTGELFF.

The rearrangement uses TRBV30 and TRBJ1-2; maybe TRBD1 (5 bases). The CDR3 is 12 amino acids. Germline V gives CDR1 GTSNPN, CDR2 SVGIG (reference sequence). The V gene lost 0 bases and the J gene lost 4 bases, with 6 bases spanning the gap. The CDR3 DNA sequence: TGTGCCTGGAGTGTGACAGTCTATGGCTACACCTTC. Protein sequence: CAWSVTVYGYTF.

This rearrangement joins TRBV10-3 to TRBJ2-2; no reliable D call. Deletions cut 6 bases from V and 0 bases from J, with 8 bases between. Per germline, CDR1 ENHRY and CDR2 SYGVKD. The CDR3 runs 14 residues. The CDR3 spells CAIRPLSNTGELFF. CDR3 nucleotide sequence: TGTGCCATCAGGCCACTGTCGAACACCGGGGAGCTGTTTTTT.

The rearrangement uses TRBV7-2 and TRBJ1-5; tentatively, D is TRBD1 (6 bases). Deletions cut 5 bases from V and 5 bases from J, with 10 bases between. Germline V gene data show CDR1 as SGHTA and CDR2 as FQGNSA. The CDR3 covers 13 residues. The CDR3 region has the DNA TGTGCCAGCAGCCCACAGGGAGATCAGCCCCAGCATTTT. Translating it yields CASSPQGDQPQHF.

V usage is TRBV7-2 and J usage is TRBJ2-1; a possible D gene is TRBD2 (7 bases). The CDR3 contains 13 residues. V lost 7 bases and J lost 10, with 17 bases in between. In germline, CDR1 is SGHTA, CDR2 FQGNSA. The CDR3 DNA reads as TGTGCCAGCACCTTGCGGCGGGGGACAGAGCAGTTCTTC. Its translation is CASTLRRGTEQFF. Full variable domain (outside the CDR3, taken from reference TRBV7-2 and TRBJ2-1): GAGVSQSPSNKVTEKGKDVELRCDPISGHTALYWYRQSLGQGLEFLIYFQGNSAPDKSGLPSDRFSAERTGGSVSTLTIQRTQQEDSAVYLCASTLRRGTEQFFGPGTRLTVL.

J is TRBJ1-1 and V is TRBV10-3; 7 nucleotides align to TRBD1. The V gene end was trimmed by 2 bases and the J gene end by 2 bases; junction bases not matched to a gene: 8. This CDR3 is built from 16 residues. Germline V gene lookup returns CDR1 ENHRY and CDR2 SYGVKD. The CDR3 loop reads CAISEGTAGANTEAFF. CDR3 nucleotides: TGTGCCATCAGTGAGGGGACAGCGGGGGCTAACACTGAAGCTTTCTTT.

The sample holds one count of this clone. The chain recombines TRBV5-6 with TRBJ1-1; D remains ambiguous. CDR3 length: 15 amino acids. Trimming took 0 bases from V and 1 from J, leaving 10 bases between them. Germline V CDR1 and CDR2: SGHDT, YYEEEE. The CDR3 spells CASSLGQFTNTEAFF. For the CDR3, the DNA is TGTGCCAGCAGCTTGGGGCAGTTCACGAACACTGAAGCTTTCTTT.